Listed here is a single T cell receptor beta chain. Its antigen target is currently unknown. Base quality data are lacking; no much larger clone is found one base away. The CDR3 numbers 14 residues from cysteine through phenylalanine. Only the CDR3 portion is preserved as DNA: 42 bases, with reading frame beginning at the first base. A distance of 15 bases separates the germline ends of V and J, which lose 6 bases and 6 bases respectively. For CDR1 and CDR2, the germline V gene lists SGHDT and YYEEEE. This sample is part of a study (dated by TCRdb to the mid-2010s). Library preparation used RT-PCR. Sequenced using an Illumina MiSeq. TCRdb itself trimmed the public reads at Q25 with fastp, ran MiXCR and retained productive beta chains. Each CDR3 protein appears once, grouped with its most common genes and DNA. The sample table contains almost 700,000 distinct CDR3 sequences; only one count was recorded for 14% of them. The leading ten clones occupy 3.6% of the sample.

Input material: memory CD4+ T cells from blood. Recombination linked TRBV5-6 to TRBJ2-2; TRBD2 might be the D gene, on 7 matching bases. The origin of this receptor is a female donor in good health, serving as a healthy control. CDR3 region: CASTFLRGPGELFF. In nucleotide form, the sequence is TGTGCCAGCACGTTCCTGCGGGGGCCCGGGGAGCTGTTTTTT.